The rows below give T cell receptor beta chains drawn from one sample of a study of beta chain features in type 1 diabetes. TCRdb's table, derived via immunoSEQ multiplex PCR, lists solely in-frame clones and lacks some. The sample carries tens of thousands of clones, 69% recorded once. The sample comprised Tregs from blood. All receptors derive from a man younger than 35 with type 1 diabetes. CDR3s include the opening cysteine and the closing phenylalanine or tryptophan. Each record gives: CDR3 protein, CDR3 DNA, D gene, J gene, clone size, V gene. D genes are given only for firm matches. Where a row states a size, it is once, few, many or the class of an expanded clone; other rows omit it.

cdr3_aa: CAISGTGGLSEKLFF; cdr3_nt: TGTGCCATCAGTGGGACAGGGGGCTTAAGTGAAAAACTGTTTTTT; d_call: TRBD1; j_call: TRBJ1-4; clone_size: -; v_call: TRBV10-3
cdr3_aa: CAWSSRARGYRKETQYF; cdr3_nt: TGTGCCTGGAGTTCCCGGGCCCGGGGGTATCGCAAAGAGACCCAGTACTTC; d_call: -; j_call: TRBJ2-5; clone_size: -; v_call: TRBV30
cdr3_aa: CASSWTSAGTYNEQFF; cdr3_nt: TGTGCCAGCAGCTGGACTAGCGCTGGCACCTACAATGAGCAGTTCTTC; d_call: TRBD2; j_call: TRBJ2-1; clone_size: -; v_call: TRBV7-6
cdr3_aa: CASSMGPAGAKNIQYF; cdr3_nt: TGTGCCAGTAGTATGGGACCCGCGGGGGCCAAAAACATTCAGTACTTC; d_call: -; j_call: TRBJ2-4; clone_size: -; v_call: TRBV19
cdr3_aa: CASSSQVGRTNTEAFF; cdr3_nt: TGCGCCAGCAGCTCCCAGGTAGGGAGGACGAACACTGAAGCTTTCTTT; d_call: -; j_call: TRBJ1-1; clone_size: -; v_call: TRBV5-1
cdr3_aa: CSVDRVTDTQYF; cdr3_nt: TGCAGCGTGGACAGGGTCACAGATACGCAGTATTTT; d_call: TRBD1; j_call: TRBJ2-3; clone_size: -; v_call: TRBV29-1
cdr3_aa: CASSPRGQTRQYF; cdr3_nt: TGCGCCAGCAGCCCAAGGGGACAGACGAGGCAGTACTTC; d_call: TRBD1; j_call: TRBJ2-7; clone_size: -; v_call: TRBV4-3
cdr3_aa: CASSLWAGAYEQYF; cdr3_nt: TGTGCCAGCAGTTTATGGGCCGGGGCCTACGAGCAGTACTTC; d_call: -; j_call: TRBJ2-7; clone_size: few; v_call: TRBV28
cdr3_aa: CASSKRPGSGYTDTQYF; cdr3_nt: TGTGCCAGCAGCAAACGCCCGGGGAGCGGGTACACAGATACGCAGTATTTT; d_call: -; j_call: TRBJ2-3; clone_size: -; v_call: TRBV7-9
cdr3_aa: CASPTRTSGATDTQYF; cdr3_nt: TGCGCCAGCCCAACCCGGACTAGCGGGGCCACAGATACGCAGTATTTT; d_call: TRBD2; j_call: TRBJ2-3; clone_size: -; v_call: TRBV10-1
cdr3_aa: CASSLFRVGQPQHF; cdr3_nt: TGTGCCAGCAGTTTATTCAGGGTGGGGCAGCCCCAGCATTTT; d_call: -; j_call: TRBJ1-5; clone_size: once; v_call: TRBV28
cdr3_aa: CASSKMGQGVNEQYF; cdr3_nt: TGTGCCAGCAGTAAAATGGGACAGGGGGTGAACGAGCAGTACTTC; d_call: TRBD1; j_call: TRBJ2-7; clone_size: -; v_call: TRBV6-5
cdr3_aa: CAWSAGNSGNTIYF; cdr3_nt: TGTGCCTGGAGTGCAGGCAACTCTGGAAACACCATATATTTT; d_call: -; j_call: TRBJ1-3; clone_size: medium-sized; v_call: TRBV30
cdr3_aa: CASSLGPADNEQFF; cdr3_nt: TGTGCCAGCAGCTTAGGCCCAGCGGACAATGAGCAGTTCTTC; d_call: -; j_call: TRBJ2-1; clone_size: -; v_call: TRBV7-2
cdr3_aa: CAIAGSYEQYF; cdr3_nt: TGTGCCATCGCAGGATCCTACGAGCAGTACTTC; d_call: -; j_call: TRBJ2-7; clone_size: -; v_call: TRBV10-3
cdr3_aa: CAWSGYQGGSNQPQHF; cdr3_nt: TGTGCCTGGAGTGGCTACCAGGGGGGAAGCAATCAGCCCCAGCATTTT; d_call: TRBD1; j_call: TRBJ1-5; clone_size: -; v_call: TRBV30
cdr3_aa: CASSPSYSYNSPLHF; cdr3_nt: TGTGCCAGCTCACCTAGCTACTCCTATAATTCACCCCTCCACTTT; d_call: -; j_call: TRBJ1-6; clone_size: -; v_call: TRBV18